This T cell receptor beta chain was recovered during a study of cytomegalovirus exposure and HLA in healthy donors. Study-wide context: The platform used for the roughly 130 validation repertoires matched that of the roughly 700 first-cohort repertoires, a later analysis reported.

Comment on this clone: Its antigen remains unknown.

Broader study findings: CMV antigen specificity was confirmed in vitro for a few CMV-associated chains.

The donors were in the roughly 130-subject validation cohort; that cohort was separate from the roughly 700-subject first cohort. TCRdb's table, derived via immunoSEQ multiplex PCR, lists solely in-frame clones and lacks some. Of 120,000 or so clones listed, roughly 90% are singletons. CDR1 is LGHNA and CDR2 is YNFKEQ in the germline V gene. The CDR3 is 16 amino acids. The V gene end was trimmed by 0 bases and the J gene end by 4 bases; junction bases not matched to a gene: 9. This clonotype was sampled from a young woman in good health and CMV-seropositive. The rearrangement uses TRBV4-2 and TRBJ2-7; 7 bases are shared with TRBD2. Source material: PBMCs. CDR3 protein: CASSQDSASGKYEQYF. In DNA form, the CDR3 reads TGTGCCAGCAGCCAAGACTCGGCTAGCGGCAAATACGAGCAGTACTTC.